This T cell receptor beta chain was identified in a study of neurological immune-mediated disorders. This clonotype was seen ten or more times. Trimming took 1 base from V and 8 from J, leaving 17 bases between them. Germline V gene sequence: CDR1 KGHSH, CDR2 LQKENI. The CDR3 contains 15 residues. A single record per CDR3 protein comes from TCRdb applying MiXCR to the 5' RACE reads. This repertoire shows about 46,000 distinct CDR3 sequences, roughly 2% found once; its top ten account for 2% to 2.5%. V usage is TRBV18 and J usage is TRBJ1-2; maybe TRBD1 (6 bases). The TCR originated in a middle-aged woman with multiple sclerosis. Sequencing was carried out using PBMCs. The CDR3 spells CASSPQSSTGRGYTF. CDR3 sequence (DNA): TGTGCCAGCTCACCACAGAGCTCCACAGGGCGCGGCTACACCTTC.